This is a list of T cell receptor beta chains from one sample in a study of T cell repertoires in ileal Crohn's disease. Method: immunoSEQ multiplex PCR; TCRdb's copy keeps in-frame clones and lacks some. The sample records 13,000 or so clones, around 80% being singletons. The sample taken for sequencing was ileal tissue. These receptors were taken from an adult with Crohn's disease. Both conserved end residues are part of each CDR3. The D gene is left open where the match is weak. Clone size is shown for a subset of rows, as once, few, many or a class of expanded clone.

NA | TRBJ1-1 | NA | TRBV28 | CASSPLGQGDTEAFF | TGTGCCAGCAGTCCCCTGGGGCAGGGCGACACTGAAGCTTTCTTT
TRBD1 | TRBJ1-1 | NA | TRBV5-1 | CASSPLPYRGAEAFF | TGCGCCAGCAGCCCTCTCCCTTACAGGGGCGCTGAAGCTTTCTTT
NA | TRBJ1-1 | few | TRBV29-1 | CSVAPELGGTEAFF | TGCAGCGTCGCCCCCGAGCTAGGGGGCACTGAAGCTTTCTTT
TRBD2 | TRBJ2-3 | NA | TRBV13 | CASSLGGGGDLSTDTQYF | TGTGCCAGCAGCTTAGGGGGCGGGGGAGACCTTAGCACAGATACGCAGTATTTT
NA | TRBJ2-5 | NA | TRBV6-5 | CASSYRLQETQYF | TGTGCCAGCAGTTACCGACTGCAAGAGACCCAGTACTTC
TRBD2 | TRBJ2-3 | NA | TRBV4-1 | CASTPGLAGTDTQYF | TGCGCCAGCACCCCAGGACTAGCGGGGACAGATACGCAGTATTTT
NA | TRBJ1-2 | once | TRBV6-4 | CASSEGVGYGYTF | TGTGCCAGCAGTGAAGGAGTGGGCTATGGCTACACCTTC
TRBD2 | TRBJ2-1 | NA | TRBV27 | CASSLSLGRGGSNEQFF | TGTGCCAGCAGTTTATCCCTGGGTCGGGGGGGCAGTAATGAGCAGTTCTTC
TRBD2 | TRBJ2-7 | NA | TRBV18 | CASSRGGTPSYEQYF | TGTGCCAGCTCACGGGGGGGGACCCCTTCCTACGAGCAGTACTTC
NA | TRBJ2-6 | NA | TRBV19 | CASSTLGANVLTF | TGTGCCAGTAGTACCCTGGGGGCCAACGTCCTGACTTTC
NA | TRBJ2-7 | NA | TRBV7-6 | CASSFPTGEQYF | TGTGCCAGCAGCTTTCCCACAGGCGAGCAGTACTTC
NA | TRBJ1-4 | NA | TRBV6-5 | CASSDDRREKLFF | TGTGCCAGCAGCGACGACAGGCGGGAAAAACTGTTTTTT
NA | TRBJ2-4 | NA | TRBV6-1 | CASSEGPRNIQYF | TGTGCCAGCAGTGAGGGGCCCAGGAACATTCAGTACTTC
TRBD1 | TRBJ2-7 | NA | TRBV5-1 | CASSLVSGQGVEQYF | TGCGCCAGCAGCTTGGTGTCAGGACAGGGAGTCGAGCAGTACTTC
NA | TRBJ2-6 | NA | TRBV5-6 | CASSLRGSGANVLTF | TGTGCCAGCAGCTTGCGGGGCTCTGGGGCCAACGTCCTGACTTTC
NA | TRBJ1-1 | NA | TRBV10-2 | CASGQNTEAFF | TGCGCCAGCGGACAGAACACTGAAGCTTTCTTT
NA | TRBJ1-4 | NA | TRBV7-4 | CASSPRGWVGKLFF | TGTGCCAGCAGCCCGAGGGGGTGGGTGGGAAAACTGTTTTTT
TRBD1 | TRBJ1-4 | once | TRBV2 | CASSNPGGTNEKLFF | TGTGCCAGCAGCAACCCAGGGGGAACTAATGAAAAACTGTTTTTT
TRBD1 | TRBJ1-6 | NA | TRBV4-1 | CASSRGGHNSPLHF | TGCGCCAGCAGCCGAGGGGGCCATAATTCACCCCTCCACTTT
NA | TRBJ1-2 | NA | TRBV5-1 | CASSLGVSGINYGYTF | TGCGCCAGCAGCTTGGGGGTATCGGGTATTAACTATGGCTACACCTTC
NA | TRBJ2-7 | NA | TRBV27 | CASSSRVAPGQYF | TGTGCCAGCAGTTCGAGGGTGGCGCCGGGTCAGTACTTC
TRBD1 | TRBJ1-2 | NA | TRBV5-4 | CASSFRTGGNYGYTF | TGTGCCAGCAGCTTCCGGACAGGGGGTAACTATGGCTACACCTTC
TRBD2 | TRBJ2-3 | few | TRBV19 | CASSVTRGGFTDTQYF | TGTGCCAGTAGTGTGACTCGGGGGGGGTTCACAGATACGCAGTATTTT
TRBD2 | TRBJ2-7 | NA | TRBV15 | CATSVGSGESYEQYF | TGTGCCACCAGCGTGGGAAGCGGGGAGTCCTACGAGCAGTACTTC
NA | TRBJ1-2 | few | TRBV6-1 | CASSEFMVGYTF | TGTGCCAGCAGTGAATTTATGGTTGGCTACACCTTC
NA | TRBJ2-1 | NA | TRBV5-6 | CASSLFGGISYNEQFF | TGTGCCAGCAGCCTATTTGGGGGGATCTCCTACAATGAGCAGTTCTTC
NA | TRBJ2-2 | few | TRBV14 | CASSQGTTGELFF | TGTGCCAGCAGCCAAGGCACCACCGGGGAGCTGTTTTTT
NA | TRBJ1-1 | NA | TRBV5-1 | CASSLNQLNTEAFF | TGCGCCAGCAGCTTGAACCAGTTGAACACTGAAGCTTTCTTT
NA | TRBJ2-7 | NA | TRBV9 | CASSLIPYEQYF | TGTGCCAGCAGCTTAATTCCCTACGAGCAGTACTTC